These T cell receptor beta chains were read from a single sample in a study of cytomegalovirus exposure and HLA in healthy donors. Here immunoSEQ multiplex PCR was the method, and the copy in TCRdb shows in-frame clones only, minus some. The sample lists about 120,000 clones, roughly 83% occurring once. Sequenced material: PBMCs. These receptors all stem from a man aged 18 to 30 in good health and CMV-seronegative. Each CDR3 is given with its conserved first and last residue. Fields, in order: J gene, V gene, clone size, D gene, CDR3 protein, CDR3 DNA. D genes are given only for firm matches. Size is omitted from some rows. Given values are once, few, many or a class for expanded clones.

j_call: TRBJ1-1
v_call: TRBV5-4
clone_size: once
d_call: .
cdr3_aa: CASSLAVNTEAFF
cdr3_nt: TGTGCCAGCAGCTTGGCCGTGAACACTGAAGCTTTCTTT

j_call: TRBJ2-1
v_call: TRBV7-9
clone_size: .
d_call: .
cdr3_aa: CSSSYSLIARVNEQFF
cdr3_nt: TGTTCCAGCAGCTATTCTCTAATCGCGAGGGTGAATGAGCAGTTCTTC

j_call: TRBJ2-7
v_call: TRBV20-1
clone_size: .
d_call: .
cdr3_aa: CSASLSEQYF
cdr3_nt: TGCAGTGCTAGTTTGTCGGAGCAGTACTTC

j_call: TRBJ1-1
v_call: TRBV6-5
clone_size: once
d_call: .
cdr3_aa: CASSYSGQGRTAFF
cdr3_nt: TGTGCCAGCAGTTACTCGGGGCAGGGGCGGACAGCTTTCTTT

j_call: TRBJ2-1
v_call: TRBV5-1
clone_size: .
d_call: .
cdr3_aa: CASSWGQVSSYNEQFF
cdr3_nt: TGCGCCAGCAGCTGGGGGCAGGTTAGCTCCTACAATGAGCAGTTCTTC

j_call: TRBJ2-1
v_call: TRBV2
clone_size: .
d_call: TRBD2
cdr3_aa: CASNIAGSLDEQFF
cdr3_nt: TGTGCCAGCAACATAGCGGGATCTCTGGATGAGCAGTTCTTC

j_call: TRBJ2-1
v_call: TRBV6-6
clone_size: .
d_call: TRBD2
cdr3_aa: CASSPSGTSGIEQFF
cdr3_nt: TGTGCCAGCAGTCCCTCCGGGACTAGCGGGATTGAGCAGTTCTTC

j_call: TRBJ2-3
v_call: TRBV18
clone_size: .
d_call: .
cdr3_aa: CASSPRGLSTDTQYF
cdr3_nt: TGTGCCAGCTCACCAAGGGGCCTAAGCACAGATACGCAGTATTTT

j_call: TRBJ2-7
v_call: TRBV6-5
clone_size: .
d_call: .
cdr3_aa: CASSYTPDSLHEQYF
cdr3_nt: TGTGCCAGCAGTTACACCCCAGACAGTTTGCACGAGCAGTACTTC

j_call: TRBJ1-5
v_call: TRBV28
clone_size: .
d_call: .
cdr3_aa: CASRLSPFQPQHF
cdr3_nt: TGTGCCAGCAGATTATCTCCCTTTCAGCCCCAGCATTTT

j_call: TRBJ2-2
v_call: TRBV25-1
clone_size: .
d_call: .
cdr3_aa: CASKHQANTGELFF
cdr3_nt: TGTGCCAGCAAACATCAAGCGAACACCGGGGAGCTGTTTTTT

j_call: TRBJ1-1
v_call: TRBV29-1
clone_size: .
d_call: .
cdr3_aa: CSVEGGDGTEAFF
cdr3_nt: TGCAGCGTTGAGGGGGGGGATGGCACTGAAGCTTTCTTT

j_call: TRBJ2-6
v_call: TRBV30
clone_size: .
d_call: TRBD1
cdr3_aa: CAWSRRQGLSGANVLTF
cdr3_nt: TGTGCCTGGAGTAGAAGACAGGGGCTCTCTGGGGCCAACGTCCTGACTTTC

j_call: TRBJ1-1
v_call: TRBV5-8
clone_size: few
d_call: TRBD1
cdr3_aa: CASSLGSGGRTEAFF
cdr3_nt: TGTGCCAGCAGCTTGGGGTCAGGGGGAAGGACTGAAGCTTTCTTT

j_call: TRBJ2-3
v_call: TRBV5-1
clone_size: few
d_call: TRBD2
cdr3_aa: CASSLQLADTDTQYF
cdr3_nt: TGCGCCAGCAGCCTCCAACTAGCGGACACAGATACGCAGTATTTT

j_call: TRBJ2-5
v_call: TRBV5-1
clone_size: .
d_call: .
cdr3_aa: CATQQGEDFETQYF
cdr3_nt: TGCGCCACTCAACAGGGAGAAGATTTTGAGACCCAGTACTTC

j_call: TRBJ2-1
v_call: TRBV7-9
clone_size: .
d_call: .
cdr3_aa: CASSLDLAPHEQFF
cdr3_nt: TGTGCCAGCAGCTTAGACCTAGCCCCCCATGAGCAGTTCTTC

j_call: TRBJ2-5
v_call: TRBV7-2
clone_size: few
d_call: .
cdr3_aa: CASSLAVRQETQYF
cdr3_nt: TGTGCCAGCAGCTTAGCGGTGCGTCAAGAGACCCAGTACTTC

j_call: TRBJ1-4
v_call: TRBV29-1
clone_size: .
d_call: .
cdr3_aa: CSMYGAANEKLFF
cdr3_nt: TGCAGCATGTATGGGGCAGCTAATGAAAAACTGTTTTTT

j_call: TRBJ1-1
v_call: TRBV15
clone_size: once
d_call: TRBD1
cdr3_aa: CATTNRPGQGSNTEAFF
cdr3_nt: TGTGCCACCACCAACCGACCGGGACAGGGATCGAACACTGAAGCTTTCTTT

j_call: TRBJ2-5
v_call: TRBV5-1
clone_size: once
d_call: .
cdr3_aa: CASSPPYGGSGETQYF
cdr3_nt: TGCGCCAGCAGCCCGCCTTACGGGGGTTCGGGAGAGACCCAGTACTTC

j_call: TRBJ2-5
v_call: TRBV7-9
clone_size: .
d_call: TRBD2
cdr3_aa: CASSSTGLAGSETQYF
cdr3_nt: TGTGCCAGCAGCTCCACGGGACTAGCGGGATCTGAGACCCAGTACTTC

j_call: TRBJ1-1
v_call: TRBV6-6
clone_size: .
d_call: .
cdr3_aa: CASSRFEAFF
cdr3_nt: TGTGCCAGCAGTCGGTTTGAAGCTTTCTTT

j_call: TRBJ2-1
v_call: TRBV9
clone_size: .
d_call: .
cdr3_aa: CASSVVGRGVRDEQFF
cdr3_nt: TGTGCCAGCAGCGTAGTTGGAAGGGGCGTTAGGGATGAGCAGTTCTTC

j_call: TRBJ2-1
v_call: TRBV29-1
clone_size: once
d_call: .
cdr3_aa: CSVDLASSYNEQFF
cdr3_nt: TGCAGCGTTGATCTAGCCTCTTCCTACAATGAGCAGTTCTTC

j_call: TRBJ2-3
v_call: TRBV11-2
clone_size: .
d_call: TRBD2
cdr3_aa: CASSFAFASGRMDTQYF
cdr3_nt: TGTGCCAGCAGTTTTGCCTTCGCTAGCGGGAGAATGGATACGCAGTATTTT

j_call: TRBJ2-2
v_call: TRBV7-3
clone_size: few
d_call: TRBD2
cdr3_aa: CASRREAGELFF
cdr3_nt: TGTGCCAGCAGGCGGGAGGCCGGGGAGCTGTTTTTT

j_call: TRBJ1-2
v_call: TRBV19
clone_size: .
d_call: TRBD1
cdr3_aa: CASIPEGQIYGYTF
cdr3_nt: TGTGCCAGTATCCCCGAGGGACAGATCTATGGCTACACCTTC

j_call: TRBJ1-6
v_call: TRBV30
clone_size: once
d_call: TRBD1
cdr3_aa: CAWSVKGASPLHF
cdr3_nt: TGTGCCTGGAGTGTAAAGGGGGCATCACCCCTCCACTTT

j_call: TRBJ1-1
v_call: TRBV10-3
clone_size: .
d_call: .
cdr3_aa: CAIRETSTEAFF
cdr3_nt: TGTGCCATCAGGGAGACGAGCACTGAAGCTTTCTTT

j_call: TRBJ1-2
v_call: TRBV15
clone_size: .
d_call: .
cdr3_aa: CATAIGPLYGYTF
cdr3_nt: TGTGCCACCGCAATTGGGCCGCTCTATGGCTACACCTTC

j_call: TRBJ1-2
v_call: TRBV25-1
clone_size: .
d_call: .
cdr3_aa: CASSDPQGSPIGGYTF
cdr3_nt: TGTGCCAGCAGTGACCCCCAGGGTTCTCCTATCGGTGGCTACACCTTC

j_call: TRBJ1-2
v_call: TRBV6-5
clone_size: once
d_call: TRBD1
cdr3_aa: CASSYEGQPTVGYTF
cdr3_nt: TGTGCCAGCAGTTACGAGGGACAGCCGACTGTCGGCTACACCTTC

j_call: TRBJ1-2
v_call: TRBV11-2
clone_size: .
d_call: TRBD1
cdr3_aa: CASSLDRGRGYTF
cdr3_nt: TGTGCCAGCAGCTTGGACAGGGGGCGCGGCTACACCTTC

j_call: TRBJ2-3
v_call: TRBV29-1
clone_size: .
d_call: TRBD2
cdr3_aa: CSVEDLAGGLRDTQYF
cdr3_nt: TGCAGCGTTGAAGATCTGGCGGGAGGGCTCCGAGATACGCAGTATTTT

j_call: TRBJ2-1
v_call: TRBV10-2
clone_size: .
d_call: .
cdr3_aa: CASSLQWEQFF
cdr3_nt: TGCGCCAGCAGTCTTCAGTGGGAGCAGTTCTTC